This TCR beta chain was observed in a study of blood T cells in healthy people across ages. Study-wide results and caveats: PBMCs went unsorted, and a conclusive naive versus antigen-experienced comparison was therefore prevented. Long-lived donors had more naive CD4+ cells and higher diversity than aged donors.

This clonotype was counted a few times. Its antigen is not known. Together with a sample-barcoded 5' primer, a J-beta primer mix was included in a second PCR lasting about 7 to 11 cycles. TCRdb processed the 5' RACE reads anew with MiXCR; each CDR3 protein has one entry. Of more than 750,000 distinct CDR3 sequences listed, 29% are singletons. The data were also submitted as part of a second study, on T cells of mothers and their children. From that second work: Samples came from three healthy Caucasian mothers and their six children. Reads recorded for TCR beta CDR3 numbered over 8 million per mother and several million per child.

This sequence originates from a woman aged 40 to 50 in good health. The sequencing input was blood.

The CDR3 spells CASSSNGQGTDGYTF. The CDR3 DNA reads TGCGCCAGCAGCTCCAACGGACAGGGGACCGATGGCTACACCTTC. The chain carries TRBV5-1 and TRBJ1-2, with 9 positions matching TRBD1. The trim removed 3 bases at V and 6 bases at J, leaving 9 bases unmatched. The CDR3 is made up of 15 amino acids. The germline CDR1 and CDR2 sequences are SGHRS and YFSETQ. The entire variable domain, with the rest obtained from reference TRBV5-1 and TRBJ1-2, is as follows: KAGVTQTPRYLIKTRGQQVTLSCSPISGHRSVSWYQQTPGQGLQFLFEYFSETQRNKGNFPGRFSGRQFSNSRSEMNVSTLELGDSALYLCASSSNGQGTDGYTFGSGTRLTVV.